The T cell receptor beta chain described here comes from a study of cytomegalovirus exposure and HLA in healthy donors. Background on the study: An analysis done earlier identified 117 million unique TCR beta sequences from 190 million or so T cells. Of the donors genotyped, a few hundred in all, 81% fell in the Caucasian-associated ancestry cluster.

Primers included in the PCR were 60 Vbeta and 13 Jbeta primers. Clones were read by immunoSEQ multiplex PCR, and TCRdb kept only the in-frame ones, dropping some. The sample has 80,000 to 100,000 clones; the top ten hold 3% to 4%. Trimming removed 4 bases from V and 5 bases from J; junction bases left unmatched: 7. The CDR3 totals 15 residues. Looked up from germline, CDR1 is SGHNT and CDR2 is YYREEE (reference sequence). The source is a woman aged 30 to 39 in good health and CMV-seronegative. The chain combines TRBV5-4 with TRBJ2-1; 9 bases are shared with TRBD1. Sequenced input: PBMCs. The CDR3 DNA reads TGTGCCAGCAGCGCGCGGGACAGGGCTCACAATGAGCAGTTCTTC. It translates to CASSARDRAHNEQFF.